The rows below give T cell receptor beta chains drawn from one sample of a study of radiotherapy plus CTLA-4 blockade in lung cancer. Assay used: immunoSEQ multiplex PCR; TCRdb lists only in-frame clones, some missing. Counted here are around 82,000 clones, 78% occurring once; the ten biggest clones make up about 23%. The source was peripheral blood, collected from a patient treated with radiotherapy plus ipilimumab. The receptor set was obtained from a human donor with non-small cell lung cancer whose response to radiotherapy plus ipilimumab could not be evaluated. Some clones in this sample may be carry-over from other donors' samples. The CDR3 runs from the conserved cysteine through the conserved F or W. The D gene is left open where the match is weak. Some rows mark clone size as missing; the rest say once, few, many or name a class of expanded clone.

clone_size j_call v_call d_call cdr3_aa cdr3_nt
. TRBJ2-5 TRBV7-2 TRBD2 CASSYQRGEQETQYF TGTGCCAGCAGCTACCAGCGGGGGGAACAAGAGACCCAGTACTTC
. TRBJ2-7 TRBV11-2 TRBD1 CASSWTGGAYEQYF TGTGCCAGCAGCTGGACAGGGGGCGCCTACGAGCAGTACTTC
. TRBJ1-1 TRBV6-6 . CASSPDSYTEAFF TGTGCCAGCAGCCCAGACAGTTACACTGAAGCTTTCTTT
. TRBJ2-3 TRBV6-1 TRBD2 CASSRVLAEYTQYF TGTGCCAGCAGTCGCGTACTAGCGGAATATACGCAGTATTTT
. TRBJ1-1 TRBV18 TRBD1 CASSPNTGGGTEAFF TGTGCCAGCTCACCGAACACAGGGGGCGGGACTGAAGCTTTCTTT
. TRBJ2-2 TRBV6-1 TRBD2 CATRGRGGPAGELFF TGTGCCACCCGGGGCCGGGGGGGGCCCGCCGGGGAGCTGTTTTTT
. TRBJ1-1 TRBV15 . CATSRDSQSEAFF TGTGCCACCAGCAGAGATTCGCAGTCTGAAGCTTTCTTT
. TRBJ1-1 TRBV5-1 TRBD1 CASSARQGTNTEAFF TGCGCCAGCAGCGCCAGACAGGGCACGAACACTGAAGCTTTCTTT
. TRBJ2-3 TRBV9 TRBD2 CASSVVSSGTRDTQYF TGTGCCAGCAGCGTCGTGTCTAGCGGTACAAGAGATACGCAGTATTTT
. TRBJ2-5 TRBV7-2 . CASQGSQETQYF TGTGCCAGTCAGGGGTCGCAAGAGACCCAGTACTTC
. TRBJ2-3 TRBV10-3 TRBD2 CAISAYHGGGTDTQYF TGTGCCATCAGTGCCTACCACGGGGGGGGCACAGATACGCAGTATTTT
. TRBJ2-1 TRBV19 TRBD2 CASSQRGAYEGLAGYNEQFF TGTGCCAGTAGTCAGCGCGGCGCGTACGAAGGACTAGCGGGCTACAATGAGCAGTTCTTC
. TRBJ2-5 TRBV5-4 TRBD2 CASSFRGGGAREQYF TGTGCCAGCAGCTTCAGGGGCGGGGGGGCTAGAGAGCAGTACTTC
few TRBJ1-3 TRBV7-3 . CASSQGPGNTIYF TGTGCCAGCAGCCAGGGGCCTGGAAACACCATATATTTT
. TRBJ1-2 TRBV18 . CASSPPVGRDYGYTF TGTGCCAGCTCACCACCAGTCGGCAGGGACTATGGCTACACCTTC
. TRBJ2-2 TRBV7-6 TRBD2 CASSQTSGTSGETGELFF TGTGCCAGCAGCCAAACCTCCGGGACTAGCGGGGAAACCGGGGAGCTGTTTTTT
. TRBJ1-4 TRBV5-4 . CASSPGAGAYEKLFF TGTGCCAGCAGCCCTGGAGCAGGGGCATATGAAAAACTGTTTTTT
. TRBJ2-1 TRBV5-4 . CASSSTYRLSEQFF TGTGCCAGCAGCTCCACCTACAGGTTATCTGAGCAGTTCTTC
. TRBJ2-3 TRBV5-8 TRBD2 CASRTSGKRDTQYF TGTGCCAGCCGGACTAGCGGGAAACGCGATACGCAGTATTTT
. TRBJ2-3 TRBV7-3 TRBD1 CASAGTGGGTDTQYF TGTGCCAGCGCCGGGACAGGGGGCGGAACAGATACGCAGTATTTT
. TRBJ2-7 TRBV25-1 TRBD1 CASSGTGRFREQYF TGTGCCAGCAGTGGGACAGGGCGATTCCGCGAGCAGTACTTC
. TRBJ1-5 TRBV7-2 . CASSRLGPGEPQHF TGTGCCAGCAGCCGTCTCGGCCCAGGCGAGCCCCAGCATTTT
once TRBJ1-2 TRBV9 TRBD1 CASSAGRGTYYGYTF TGTGCCAGCAGCGCGGGCAGGGGGACCTACTATGGCTACACCTTC
. TRBJ2-1 TRBV7-2 . CASSLGRLSYNEQFF TGTGCCAGCAGCTTAGGCAGGTTATCCTACAATGAGCAGTTCTTC
few TRBJ2-7 TRBV4-2 TRBD2 CASSQGLASGYEQYF TGTGCCAGCAGCCAAGGACTAGCGAGCGGCTACGAGCAGTACTTC
once TRBJ1-1 TRBV5-5 TRBD1 CASSARDRTEAFF TGTGCCAGCAGCGCGAGGGACAGGACTGAAGCTTTCTTT
. TRBJ1-1 TRBV7-3 TRBD1 CASSLAGQGEKPNTEAFF TGTGCCAGCAGCTTAGCTGGACAGGGGGAAAAACCGAACACTGAAGCTTTCTTT
. TRBJ2-5 TRBV5-1 . CASSEQQETQYF TGCGCCAGCAGTGAACAGCAAGAGACCCAGTACTTC
. TRBJ1-4 TRBV7-2 TRBD1 CASSIGQGATNEKLFF TGTGCCAGCAGCATCGGACAGGGGGCAACTAATGAAAAACTGTTTTTT
. TRBJ2-2 TRBV6-5 . CASSYLGRVGTGELFF TGTGCCAGCAGTTACTTGGGCAGGGTAGGGACCGGGGAGCTGTTTTTT
. TRBJ2-3 TRBV27 . CASSFYGGTDTQYF TGTGCCAGCAGTTTTTACGGGGGCACAGATACGCAGTATTTT
few TRBJ2-1 TRBV12-1 . CASSLGQRGLDCEQFF TGTGCCAGCAGCCTAGGGCAGCGGGGGTTAGATTGTGAGCAGTTCTTC
. TRBJ2-2 TRBV19 . CASSLQGTNTGELFF TGTGCCAGTAGTCTCCAGGGGACGAACACCGGGGAGCTGTTTTTT
. TRBJ2-7 TRBV5-6 TRBD2 CASSGQSSGGYEQYF TGTGCCAGCAGCGGCCAATCTAGCGGGGGGTACGAGCAGTACTTC
. TRBJ1-1 TRBV11-2 . CASSLVRGVGEAFF TGTGCCAGCAGCTTAGTCCGAGGTGTTGGTGAAGCTTTCTTT
. TRBJ2-7 TRBV27 . CASSLGAGSSLYEQYF TGTGCCAGCAGTTTGGGGGCTGGGTCCTCCCTCTACGAGCAGTACTTC
. TRBJ2-5 TRBV7-2 TRBD2 CASRGGRGTQETQYF TGTGCCAGCCGAGGAGGGCGGGGGACCCAAGAGACCCAGTACTTC
. TRBJ2-7 TRBV7-2 . CASSTPVTGSGSYEQYF TGTGCCAGCAGCACCCCGGTAACAGGCTCCGGCTCCTACGAGCAGTACTTC
. TRBJ2-4 TRBV5-4 TRBD2 CASRGGRGAENIQYF TGTGCCAGCAGGGGGGGGAGGGGAGCCGAAAACATTCAGTACTTC